The clone carrying this T cell receptor beta chain was counted a single time. These data originate in a study of technical replicates of blood from several donors. The protocol was immunoSEQ multiplex PCR, while the TCRdb copy is restricted to in-frame clones and leaves out a portion. The sample holds tens of thousands of clones, roughly 91% seen once. Trimming pared 6 bases from V and 2 bases from J, leaving 7 bases between. Germline-derived CDR1 and CDR2 are DFQATT and SNEGSKA (reference sequence). The CDR3 spans 11 residues. The sample was T cells isolated from PBMCs. This sequence was found in a human donor in good health. Some clones in this sample may be carry-over from other donors' samples. The genes are TRBV20-1 and TRBJ1-2; D is ambiguous. CDR3 in amino acids: CSAERNYGYTF. CDR3 bases: TGCAGTGCCGAGAGGAACTATGGCTACACCTTC.